This T cell receptor (beta chain) came from a study of blood T cell repertoires in COVID-19. Method: immunoSEQ multiplex PCR; TCRdb's copy keeps in-frame clones and lacks some. The sample contains 300,000 to 450,000 clones, about 87% of which appear only once. Per the germline V gene, CDR1 is GTSNPN and CDR2 is SVGIG (reference sequence). This CDR3 comprises 11 residues. The ends were cut back, 2 bases at V and 12 bases at J, with 13 bases in the middle. Among Cohort 3 donors, those recovered had two negative PCRs, clearance, or symptom resolution. This receptor was identified in a man between 25 and 39 years old who had recovered from COVID-19. The chain combines TRBV30 with TRBJ1-1; possible D gene TRBD1, 5 bases. The specimen sequenced was PBMCs or T cells enriched from blood (not recorded which). Written as DNA, the CDR3 is TGTGCCTGGAGTCGGGGGGACTGGACTTTCTTT. Encoded protein: CAWSRGDWTFF.